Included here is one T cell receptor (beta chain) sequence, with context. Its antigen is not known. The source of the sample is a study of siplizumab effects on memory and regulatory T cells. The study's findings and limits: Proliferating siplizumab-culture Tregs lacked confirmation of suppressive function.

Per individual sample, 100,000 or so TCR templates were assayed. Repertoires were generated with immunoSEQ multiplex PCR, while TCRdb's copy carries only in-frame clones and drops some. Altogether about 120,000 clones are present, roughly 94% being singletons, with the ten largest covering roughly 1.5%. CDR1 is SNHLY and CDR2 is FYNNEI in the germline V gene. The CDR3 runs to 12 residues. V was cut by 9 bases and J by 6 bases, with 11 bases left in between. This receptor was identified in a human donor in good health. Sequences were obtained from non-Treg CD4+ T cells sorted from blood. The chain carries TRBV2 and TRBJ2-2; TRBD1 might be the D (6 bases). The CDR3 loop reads CASQGSSGELFF. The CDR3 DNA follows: TGTGCCAGTCAGGGGAGTTCCGGGGAGCTGTTTTTT.